Presented here are 17 T cell receptor beta chains from one specimen sequenced in a study of T cell clonotyping in hematopoietic cell transplantation. Sequenced by immunoSEQ multiplex PCR; TCRdb stores in-frame clones only, minus some. The sample holds tens of thousands of clones; 94% are singletons and the top ten take 0.85% to 0.9%. Material for sequencing was peripheral blood mononuclear cells. Every receptor here comes from a woman in her fifties or sixties in good health. Some clones in this sample may be carry-over from other donors' samples.

J is TRBJ1-1 and V is TRBV7-2; maybe TRBD1 (5 bases). Germline loops: CDR1 SGHTA, CDR2 FQGNSA. There are 14 residues in the CDR3. V was cut by 5 bases and J by 1 base, with 11 bases left in between. The CDR3 here is CASSPQGENTEAFF. CDR3 in DNA: TGTGCCAGCAGCCCGCAGGGTGAGAACACTGAAGCTTTCTTT.

This sequence joins TRBV5-1 and TRBJ2-5, with D possibly being TRBD1 or TRBD2 (6 bases each). Germline V gene lookup returns CDR1 SGHRS and CDR2 YFSETQ. CDR3 length: 14 residues. V lost 5 bases, J lost 5 bases, and 16 bases lay in between. The CDR3 is CASRRAGQGETQYF. CDR3 coding DNA: TGCGCCAGCAGGCGGGCGGGGCAGGGGGAGACCCAGTACTTC.

The genes are TRBV9 and TRBJ2-7, with TRBD1 identical over 7 bases. CDR3 length: 13 residues. Germline V gene lookup returns CDR1 SGDLS and CDR2 YYNGEE. Trimming cost V 0 bases and J 3 bases; bases outside gene matches: 0. The CDR3 sequence is CASSVGDSYEQYF. The CDR3 DNA is TGTGCCAGCAGCGTAGGGGACAGCTACGAGCAGTACTTC.

The chain has TRBV4-1 and TRBJ1-1; tentatively, D is TRBD1 (5 bases). Trimming took off 0 bases at V and 0 bases at J, with 8 bases between the two ends. CDR3 length: 15 residues. From germline, CDR1 is MGHRA and CDR2 YSYEKL. The CDR3 region is CASSQDWGMNTEAFF. Here the CDR3 DNA reads TGCGCCAGCAGCCAAGATTGGGGCATGAACACTGAAGCTTTCTTT.

V is TRBV19 and J is TRBJ2-7, with D perhaps being TRBD1 or TRBD2 (5 bases each). CDR1 and CDR2 (germline): LNHDA, SQIVND (reference sequence). The CDR3 loop spans 16 amino acids. V shed 0 bases and J shed 0 bases, with 12 bases lying between them. The CDR3 DNA is TGTGCCAGTAGTATAGACGTTGGGGGAAGCTCCTACGAGCAGTACTTC. It translates to CASSIDVGGSSYEQYF.

The chain uses TRBV19 and TRBJ2-2; D could derive from TRBD1 or TRBD2 (6 bases each). Germline V gives CDR1 LNHDA, CDR2 SQIVND (reference sequence). The CDR3 extends over 12 amino acids. Here the CDR3 DNA reads TGTACCACGAGGGGGGCTTCCGGGGAGCTGTTTTTT. Translated, it gives CTTRGASGELFF.

The genes are TRBV30 and TRBJ1-5; D not certain. The CDR3 extends over 13 amino acids. V was pared by 3 bases and J by 3 bases, with 9 bases between. Germline-derived CDR1 and CDR2 are GTSNPN and SVGIG (reference sequence). CDR3 sequence reads: CAWSSGFNQPQHF. CDR3 DNA: TGTGCCTGGAGCTCCGGGTTCAATCAGCCCCAGCATTTT.

The chain is built from TRBV5-6 and TRBJ2-7; TRBD1 matches at 8 bases. With V trimmed by 4 bases and J by 5 bases, 5 bases remained unmatched. Per the germline V gene, CDR1 is SGHDT and CDR2 is YYEEEE. The CDR3 has 13 residues. In DNA, the CDR3 is TGTGCCAGCAGCCGGACAGGGTCCCACGAGCAGTACTTC. This codes for CASSRTGSHEQYF.

The gene calls are TRBV7-8 and TRBJ1-2; D call uncertain. Per germline, CDR1 SGHVS and CDR2 FQNEAQ. V lost 2 bases and J 3 bases, leaving 7 bases between the germline ends. The CDR3 has 13 amino acids. The DNA of the CDR3 is TGTGCCAGCAGCTTATTAACAGACTATGGCTACACCTTC. Protein sequence: CASSLLTDYGYTF.

The chain uses TRBV28 and TRBJ2-2; 12 positions agree with TRBD2. Trimming took 6 bases from V and 6 from J; bases not matched to a gene: 5. This CDR3 region has 15 residues. The V gene's germline CDR1 is MDHEN and CDR2 SYDVKM. CDR3 loop: CASSFPSGGAGELFF. The DNA for the CDR3 is TGTGCCAGCAGCTTTCCTAGCGGGGGGGCCGGGGAGCTGTTTTTT.

The V gene is TRBV6-5, the J gene TRBJ1-5, with a tentative D call TRBD1 (5 bases). The CDR3 contains 15 residues. Germline CDR1 and CDR2: MNHEY and SVGAGI. V was cut by 2 bases and J by 2 bases, with 10 bases left in between. The CDR3 DNA sequence: TGTGCCAGCAGTTACGGGGGTTCTGGCAATCAGCCCCAGCATTTT. It is translated as CASSYGGSGNQPQHF.

V is TRBV6-5 and J is TRBJ2-5; D may match TRBD1 or TRBD2 (5 bases each). There are 11 residues in the CDR3. Germline CDR1 MNHEY, CDR2 SVGAGI. The V end lost 1 base, the J end lost 9 bases, and 6 bases lay between the germline ends. The CDR3 loop reads CASSYLGAQYF. For the CDR3, the DNA is TGTGCCAGCAGTTACTTGGGGGCCCAGTACTTC.

The J gene is TRBJ1-3, the V gene TRBV6-6; 8 bases match TRBD1. The CDR3 sequence is 16 residues long. Germline values: CDR1 MNHNY, CDR2 SVGAGI (reference sequence). V lost 0 bases to trimming and J lost 8 bases; unmatched junction nucleotides: 9. The CDR3 reads CASSYSPGQGLDTIYF. The DNA of the CDR3 is TGTGCCAGCAGTTACTCACCAGGACAGGGCCTGGACACCATATATTTT.

This clone has more than one count but fewer than ten. The rearrangement uses TRBV6-4 and TRBJ1-1; D uncertain. Trimming stripped 3 bases from V and 1 base from J, with 6 bases between. This CDR3 region has 13 residues. Germline CDR1 is MRHNA and CDR2 is SNTAGT. CDR3 nucleotide sequence: TGTGCCAGCAGTGAGCGGGAGAACACTGAAGCTTTCTTT. Translating gives CASSERENTEAFF.

The chain recombines TRBV7-9 with TRBJ2-7; 9 nucleotides line up with TRBD1. Per germline, CDR1 SEHNR and CDR2 FQNEAQ (reference sequence). Trimming removed 1 base from V and 2 bases from J; junction bases left unmatched: 3. This CDR3 is built from 15 residues. The CDR3 coding sequence is TGTGCCAGCAGCTTAGGGGGACAGGGAACCTACGAGCAGTACTTC. Translated, it gives CASSLGGQGTYEQYF.

This sequence joins TRBV9 and TRBJ1-4; 8 bases agree with TRBD1. J lost 2 bases, V lost 3 bases, and 3 bases had no gene match. The V gene's germline CDR1 is SGDLS and CDR2 YYNGEE. The CDR3 contains 15 residues. Here the CDR3 reads CASSEQGGTNEKLFF. CDR3 sequence (DNA): TGTGCCAGCAGCGAACAGGGGGGGACTAATGAAAAACTGTTTTTT.

CDR3 sequence (DNA): TGCAGCGTTGAAGATCGGGGTTATAGCAATCAGCCCCAGCATTTT. This gives the protein CSVEDRGYSNQPQHF. This chain joins TRBV29-1 and TRBJ1-5; the D is unclear. Trimming shortened V by 0 bases and J by 0 bases, and 9 bases separated the two germline ends. This CDR3 comprises 15 residues. In germline, CDR1 is SQVTM, CDR2 ANQGSEA.